This T cell receptor (beta chain) emerged from a study of memory CD4+ T cells and cytomegalovirus serostatus. This CDR3 has 16 amino acids. CDR1 is SGHTA and CDR2 is FQGNSA in the germline V gene. Trimming pared 1 base from V and 0 bases from J, leaving 13 bases between. Study outcomes and limitations: A US-trained random forest predicted CMV serostatus with median AUC around 0.91. Suggested: most of the CMV-linked TCR signature lies in CD4+ memory cells.

This clone was found a few times. Its antigen is undetermined. Single viable CD3+CD4+CD8-CD45RO+ cells were sorted as the memory CD4+ T cells. The table came from immunoSEQ multiplex PCR; TCRdb's copy has only in-frame clones and leaves some out. The table lists around 63,000 clones, 76% of them singletons. The receptor's source is an adult in good health and CMV-seropositive. Material for sequencing was memory CD4+ T cells from blood. The V and J genes are TRBV7-2 and TRBJ2-7, with D possibly matching TRBD2 (5 bases). As DNA, the CDR3 is TGTGCCAGCAGCTTAGACCGCCGAGGGAACTCCTACGAGCAGTACTTC. Translated, it gives CASSLDRRGNSYEQYF.